This T cell receptor beta chain was found in a study of cytomegalovirus exposure and HLA in healthy donors. General observations from the study: Several of the most significant clusters appeared linked to common viral pathogens, based on a later analysis. According to reports, the classifier identified cytomegalovirus status with high specificity and sensitivity.

PCR employed 60 Vbeta and 13 Jbeta primers. TCRdb's copy holds only in-frame clones and misses some; the assay was immunoSEQ multiplex PCR. The sample totals approximately 110,000 clones; its top ten clones hold around 0.6%. The CDR3 is made up of 14 amino acids. The junction had 2 bases not matched to a gene; V was cut back by 0 bases and J by 3 bases. CDR1 is SGHRS, CDR2 YFSETQ, per germline. As to this clone: What it binds is unknown.

This clonotype was sampled from a man aged 45-65 years in good health and CMV-seronegative. The chain couples TRBV5-1 to TRBJ1-2; 7 nucleotides match TRBD1. Sequenced input: PBMCs. CDR3 amino acids: CASSLGGTDYGYTF. The CDR3 DNA follows: TGCGCCAGCAGCTTGGGTGGGACAGACTATGGCTACACCTTC.